This T cell receptor beta chain was retrieved from a study of CD8 T cells in Susac syndrome (dated by TCRdb to between 2018 and 2020). Regarding the study in general: Whether CD8+ T cell activation and differentiation in Susac syndrome was antigen driven was tested using repertoire sequencing. Results the study describes overall, beyond this receptor: The TCR sequencing and HLA analysis was acknowledged to have included a relatively small number of individuals.

Peripheral blood CD8+ and CD4+ T cells from healthy donors, Susac syndrome patients and multiple sclerosis patients were profiled using high-throughput TCR beta sequencing. Treatment-naive patients with stable or active relapsing-remitting disease fulfilling revised McDonald criteria were used as multiple sclerosis controls. Bulk CD8+ and CD4+ T cells were purified by magnetic negative isolation, whereas CD8+ TEMRA cells were enriched by FACS. Blood was collected in EDTA tubes and processed within 24 hours, with PBMCs isolated through density gradient centrifugation. PBMCs intended for TCR sequencing were cryopreserved in liquid nitrogen and thawed later in a water bath at 37 degrees C. The sorted or isolated CD4+, CD8+ and CD8+ TEMRA cells had a purity of 90% or higher. The CDR3 starts with the cysteine, ends with the phenylalanine, and has 12 residues. This entry keeps only the CDR3 DNA: 36 bases, framed from base 1. Here V drops 6 bases and J drops 6 bases, and the junction holds 5 bases not matched to any gene.

RNA was extracted using the RNeasy kit, and about 0.45 to 1 ug of the RNA was reverse transcribed with random hexamers. The immunoSEQ multiplex PCR assay, which covers 54 Vbeta and 13 Jbeta segments, was used to amplify TCR beta CDR3 regions. PCR amplification bias was corrected using a synthetic template baseline for primer optimization and computational correction. The study's own analysis went as follows. Reads were annotated to V, D and J genes per IMGT and analyzed with immunoSEQ Analyzer, keeping only productive sequences. To calculate clonality, Shannon entropy was normalized by log2 of the number of productive unique sequences and then subtracted from one. Public and private clones were assessed among the 100 most prevalent clones of each patient and control. A clone was defined as Susac-specific if it was absent from the healthy and MS cohorts, from roughly 1,000 published viral clones and from other ImmuneACCESS disease sequences. TCRdb took the public reads, trimmed them with fastp at Q25, ran MiXCR for clone calling and kept in-frame beta chains. Records with the same CDR3 protein are collapsed into one entry carrying the most frequent genes and DNA. The V and J calls reflect TCRdb's pipeline rather than the authors' work. The sample records about 210,000 distinct CDR3 sequences, more than 85% of which are singletons. The ten largest clones add up to around 0.08% of the sample.

Of note for this clonotype: Its antigen target is currently unknown. No qualities accompany the bases; no much larger clone lies one base away.

The sequence was collected from a human donor with multiple sclerosis. Sequenced input: CD4+ T cells from PBMCs. Recombination connected TRBV12-3 or TRBV12-4 to TRBJ2-7, and 7 junction bases match TRBD1. The CDR3 has the sequence CASSLYRGEQYF. The nucleotides read TGTGCCAGCAGCCTCTACAGGGGCGAGCAGTACTTC.